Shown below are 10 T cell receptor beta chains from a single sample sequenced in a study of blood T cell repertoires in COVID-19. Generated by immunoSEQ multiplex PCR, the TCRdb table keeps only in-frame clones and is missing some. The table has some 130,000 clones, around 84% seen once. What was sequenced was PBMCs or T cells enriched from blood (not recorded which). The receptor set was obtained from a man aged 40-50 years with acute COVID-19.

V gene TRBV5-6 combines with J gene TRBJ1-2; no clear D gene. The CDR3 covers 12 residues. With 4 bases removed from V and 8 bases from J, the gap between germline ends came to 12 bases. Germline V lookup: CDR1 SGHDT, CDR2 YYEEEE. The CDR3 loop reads CASSPTVGGYTF. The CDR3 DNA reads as TGTGCCAGCAGCCCTACAGTGGGCGGCTACACCTTC. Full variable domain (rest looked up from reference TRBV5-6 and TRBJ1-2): DAGVTQSPTHLIKTRGQQVTLRCSPKSGHDTVSWYQQALGQGPQFIFQYYEEEERQRGNFPDRFSGHQFPNYSSELNVNALLLGDSALYLCASSPTVGGYTFGSGTRLTVV.

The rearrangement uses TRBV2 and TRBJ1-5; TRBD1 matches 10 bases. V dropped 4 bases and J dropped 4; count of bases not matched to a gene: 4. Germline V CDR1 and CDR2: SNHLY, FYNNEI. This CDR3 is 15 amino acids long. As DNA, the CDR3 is TGTGCCAGCAGTGGGGGGACAGGGGATAATCAGCCCCAGCATTTT. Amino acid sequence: CASSGGTGDNQPQHF.

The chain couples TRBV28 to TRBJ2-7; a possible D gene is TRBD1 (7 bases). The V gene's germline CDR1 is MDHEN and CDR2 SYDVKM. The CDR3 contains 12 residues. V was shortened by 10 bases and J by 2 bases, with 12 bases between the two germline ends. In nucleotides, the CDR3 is TGTGCCACCTCAGGGGGGACCTACGAGCAGTACTTC. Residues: CATSGGTYEQYF.

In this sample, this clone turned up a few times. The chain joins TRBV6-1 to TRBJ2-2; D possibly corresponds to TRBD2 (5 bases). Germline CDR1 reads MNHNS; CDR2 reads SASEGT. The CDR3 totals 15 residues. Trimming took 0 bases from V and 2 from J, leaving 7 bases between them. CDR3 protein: CASSEAPGNTGELFF. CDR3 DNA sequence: TGTGCCAGCAGTGAAGCCCCGGGAAACACCGGGGAGCTGTTTTTT.

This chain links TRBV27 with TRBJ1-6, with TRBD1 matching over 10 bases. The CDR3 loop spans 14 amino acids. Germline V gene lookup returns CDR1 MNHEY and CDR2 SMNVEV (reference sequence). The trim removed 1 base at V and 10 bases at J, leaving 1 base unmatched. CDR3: CASSLWDRGSPLHF. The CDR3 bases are TGTGCCAGCAGTTTATGGGACAGGGGATCACCCCTCCACTTT.

The CDR3, as DNA: TGCAGCGTTGAAGCCAACGACAGGGGGTCCTACGAGCAGTACTTC. It yields the protein CSVEANDRGSYEQYF. V usage is TRBV29-1 and J usage is TRBJ2-7; 9 nucleotides agree with TRBD1. J gave up 1 base and V 1 base, and 5 bases lay outside the gene matches. The CDR3 runs to 15 residues. CDR1 and CDR2 (germline): SQVTM, ANQGSEA.

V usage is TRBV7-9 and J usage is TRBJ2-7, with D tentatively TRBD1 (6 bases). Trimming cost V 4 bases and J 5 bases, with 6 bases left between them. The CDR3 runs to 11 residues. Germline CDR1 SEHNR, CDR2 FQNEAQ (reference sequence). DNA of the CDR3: TGTGCCAGCAGCTGGGACAACGAGCAGTACTTC. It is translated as CASSWDNEQYF.

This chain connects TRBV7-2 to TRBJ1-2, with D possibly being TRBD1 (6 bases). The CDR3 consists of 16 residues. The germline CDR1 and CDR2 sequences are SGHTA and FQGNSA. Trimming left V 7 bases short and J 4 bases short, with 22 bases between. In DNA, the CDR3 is TGTGCCAGCACCCTAGGGGGAGGGGGGCTGAGCTATGGCTACACCTTC. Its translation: CASTLGGGGLSYGYTF.

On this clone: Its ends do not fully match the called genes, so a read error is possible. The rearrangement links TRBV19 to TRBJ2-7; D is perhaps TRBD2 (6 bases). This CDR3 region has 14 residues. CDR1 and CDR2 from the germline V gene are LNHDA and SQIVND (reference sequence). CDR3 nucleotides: TGTGCCAGTAGTATAGTTTGGGACTCCAACGAGCAGTACTTC. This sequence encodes CASSIVWDSNEQYF.

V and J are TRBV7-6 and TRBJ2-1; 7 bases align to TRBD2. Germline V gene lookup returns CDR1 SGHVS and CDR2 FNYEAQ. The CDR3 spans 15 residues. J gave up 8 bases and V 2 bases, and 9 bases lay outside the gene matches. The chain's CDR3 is CASSLLGGSIDEQFF. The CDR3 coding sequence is TGTGCCAGCAGCTTACTTGGCGGGAGCATCGATGAGCAGTTCTTC.